The clone carrying this T cell receptor (beta chain) was detected once. The CDR3 length is 16 residues. The germline V and J ends were trimmed by 3 bases and 5 bases, with 16 bases remaining between them. Germline CDR1 reads LNHDA; CDR2 reads SQIVND (reference sequence). These data originate in a study of blood T cell repertoires in COVID-19. Looking at the study overall: The United States, Italy and Spain were the sources of the acute and convalescent COVID-19 samples. PBMCs, B-cell-depleted T cells, or T cells were the source of the cDNA or gDNA that made up the material.

One Seattle source followed patients from active infection through their disease course. The repertoire was sequenced with immunoSEQ multiplex PCR; TCRdb's copy has only in-frame clones and lacks some. Found here are roughly 300,000 clones, 90% to 95% of them singletons; the top ten hold around 2.2%. This TCR was sampled from a woman aged 25-40 years with COVID-19, enrolled during active disease. This chain joins TRBV19 and TRBJ2-2; D may be TRBD2 (6 bases). The material sequenced was peripheral blood. CDR3 bases: TGTGCCAGTAGTATTTTGGTGGGAGGAGGGACCGGGGAGCTGTTTTTT. This encodes CASSILVGGGTGELFF.